This is a list of T cell receptor beta chains from one sample in a study of control samples from healthy donors and cancer patients. The protocol was immunoSEQ multiplex PCR, while the TCRdb copy is restricted to in-frame clones and leaves out a portion. The table has fewer than 95,000 clones, roughly 86% seen once. The specimen was blood. Receptors were obtained from a man younger than 40 in good health. CDR3s include the opening cysteine and the closing phenylalanine or tryptophan. A D gene is named only where the DNA matches it firmly. Expanded clones get a size class; other rows say once, few or many, or leave the size out.

>.|TRBV20-1|.|TRBJ2-1
CSARVANEQFF
TGCAGTGCTAGAGTCGCGAATGAGCAGTTCTTC
>.|TRBV19|.|TRBJ1-1
CASSIGSWTEAFF
TGTGCCAGTAGTATTGGGAGTTGGACTGAAGCTTTCTTT
>TRBD1|TRBV27|.|TRBJ1-5
CASSPTGGAPRSNQPQHF
TGTGCCAGCAGCCCTACAGGGGGCGCGCCCCGGAGCAATCAGCCCCAGCATTTT
>TRBD2|TRBV24-1|once|TRBJ2-1
CATSDAGLGRGGEQFF
TGTGCCACCAGTGATGCGGGACTAGGGAGGGGCGGTGAGCAGTTCTTC
>.|TRBV5-1|.|TRBJ2-1
CASAESSYNEQFF
TGCGCCAGTGCAGAGAGCTCCTACAATGAGCAGTTCTTC
>.|TRBV6-1|.|TRBJ1-1
CASSEIRGNTEAFF
TGTGCCAGCAGTGAAATACGGGGGAACACTGAAGCTTTCTTT
>.|TRBV5-1|.|TRBJ1-6
CASSLNNSPLHF
TGCGCCAGCAGCTTAAATAATTCACCCCTCCACTTT
>.|TRBV9|.|TRBJ2-1
CASSVGGDLSSYNEQFF
TGTGCCAGCAGCGTAGGGGGGGACCTTAGCTCCTACAATGAGCAGTTCTTC
>.|TRBV5-1|.|TRBJ2-2
CASSSGRADGELFF
TGCGCCAGCAGCTCCGGAAGGGCCGACGGGGAGCTGTTTTTT
>.|TRBV28|once|TRBJ1-5
CASSPQGLPRNQPQHF
TGTGCCAGCAGTCCACAGGGACTGCCCAGGAATCAGCCCCAGCATTTT
>TRBD1|TRBV7-2|.|TRBJ2-7
CASSYLTGVRDF
TGTGCCAGCAGTTATCTGACAGGGGTCCGCGACTTC
>.|TRBV5-1|.|TRBJ2-7
CASSFTGTRGYEQYF
TGCGCCAGCAGCTTTACAGGGACCCGGGGGTACGAGCAGTACTTC
>.|TRBV18|.|TRBJ2-3
CASSPGTPSTDTQYF
TGTGCCAGCTCACCAGGGACACCTAGCACAGATACGCAGTATTTT
>TRBD1|TRBV7-6|.|TRBJ1-1
CASSSYRGRSTEAFF
TGTGCCAGCAGCTCATACAGGGGGCGAAGTACTGAAGCTTTCTTT
>.|TRBV19|.|TRBJ1-5
CASSAQGRGLNQPQHF
TGTGCCAGTAGCGCCCAGGGCCGAGGACTTAATCAGCCCCAGCATTTT
>.|TRBV12-3/TRBV12-4|once|TRBJ2-1
CASSLEGRQFF
TGTGCCAGCAGTCTCGAGGGTCGGCAGTTCTTC
>.|TRBV4-1|.|TRBJ2-5
CASSQDSGQHGETQYF
TGCGCCAGCAGCCAAGACAGTGGTCAACACGGGGAGACCCAGTACTTC
>.|TRBV27|.|TRBJ1-6
CASSFAQVGSPLHF
TGTGCCAGCAGTTTCGCCCAGGTGGGCTCACCCCTCCACTTT
>.|TRBV18|.|TRBJ1-2
CASSPYQEYDYGYTF
TGTGCCAGCTCGCCCTACCAGGAATACGACTATGGCTACACCTTC
>.|TRBV7-2|few|TRBJ1-1
CASSPKVLGVAFF
TGTGCCAGCAGCCCAAAGGTGCTAGGTGTAGCTTTCTTT
>.|TRBV5-8|.|TRBJ2-5
CASSPLGGIQETQYF
TGTGCCAGCAGCCCCCTTGGCGGAATCCAAGAGACCCAGTACTTC
>.|TRBV4-1|.|TRBJ2-2
CASSLSFTYTGELFF
TGCGCCAGCAGCCTCTCATTCACCTACACCGGGGAGCTGTTTTTT
>.|TRBV9|.|TRBJ1-5
CASSVDGGSNQPQHF
TGTGCCAGCAGCGTAGATGGGGGCAGCAATCAGCCCCAGCATTTT
>.|TRBV29-1|.|TRBJ2-1
CSVGVEGRRNEQFF
TGCAGCGTCGGCGTGGAAGGGCGGAGAAATGAGCAGTTCTTC
>.|TRBV7-9|.|TRBJ2-2
CASSLTNTGTPLSGELFF
TGTGCCAGCAGCCTTACGAATACCGGGACCCCCTTGTCCGGGGAGCTGTTTTTT
>.|TRBV7-8|.|TRBJ2-2
CASSLVLRNTGELFF
TGTGCCAGCAGCTTAGTTCTCAGGAACACCGGGGAGCTGTTTTTT
>TRBD1|TRBV6-5|.|TRBJ2-1
CASSPGGLNEQFF
TGTGCCAGCAGCCCAGGGGGCCTCAATGAGCAGTTCTTC
>TRBD1|TRBV29-1|once|TRBJ1-2
CSAGTGYPYGYTF
TGCAGCGCCGGGACAGGGTACCCCTATGGCTACACCTTC
>TRBD1|TRBV19|.|TRBJ1-5
CASSPRDRGLNQPQHF
TGTGCCAGTAGTCCCCGGGACAGGGGACTGAATCAGCCCCAGCATTTT
>.|TRBV7-9|.|TRBJ1-3
CALSPGPGNTIYF
TGTGCCCTCAGTCCGGGGCCTGGAAACACCATATATTTT
>.|TRBV7-8|.|TRBJ2-5
CASSLGTVVGTQYF
TGTGCCAGCAGCTTAGGGACTGTGGTTGGGACCCAGTACTTC
>TRBD1|TRBV11-3|.|TRBJ2-1
CASSLGEAGGQFF
TGTGCCAGCAGCTTGGGAGAGGCAGGGGGACAGTTCTTC
>.|TRBV10-1|.|TRBJ1-4
CASREVRGKLFF
TGCGCCAGCAGAGAGGTCAGGGGAAAACTGTTTTTT
>.|TRBV5-1|.|TRBJ2-2
CASSLLSGRNTGELFF
TGCGCCAGCAGCTTGCTTTCTGGACGGAACACCGGGGAGCTGTTTTTT
>TRBD2|TRBV7-6|few|TRBJ2-1
CASSLMTSGGARNEQFF
TGTGCCAGCAGCTTAATGACTAGCGGGGGGGCTAGGAATGAGCAGTTCTTC
>TRBD2|TRBV2|.|TRBJ2-5
CASSAKLAGGETQYF
TGTGCCAGCAGTGCCAAACTAGCGGGGGGCGAGACCCAGTACTTC
>TRBD1|TRBV9|.|TRBJ2-1
CASSVQTGGGEQFF
TGTGCCAGCAGCGTCCAGACAGGGGGCGGTGAGCAGTTCTTC
>TRBD2|TRBV24-1|once|TRBJ2-5
CATSDPTSGGPQETQYF
TGTGCCACCAGTGACCCGACTAGCGGGGGGCCCCAAGAGACCCAGTACTTC
>.|TRBV18|once|TRBJ2-2
CASSQGGNGGELFF
TGTGCCAGCTCGCAAGGGGGAAATGGCGGGGAGCTGTTTTTT
>.|TRBV11-2|.|TRBJ1-2
CASSYRGGYTF
TGTGCCAGCAGCTACAGAGGTGGCTACACCTTC
>TRBD1|TRBV19|.|TRBJ1-2
CASTMVQGGDYGYTF
TGTGCCAGCACGATGGTCCAGGGGGGAGACTATGGCTACACCTTC
>TRBD2|TRBV7-9|few|TRBJ2-3
CASRLLAGGTDTQYF
TGTGCCAGCAGGTTACTAGCGGGGGGAACAGATACGCAGTATTTT
>.|TRBV6-5|few|TRBJ1-2
CASSYSVGNYGYTF
TGTGCCAGCAGTTACTCTGTAGGAAACTATGGCTACACCTTC